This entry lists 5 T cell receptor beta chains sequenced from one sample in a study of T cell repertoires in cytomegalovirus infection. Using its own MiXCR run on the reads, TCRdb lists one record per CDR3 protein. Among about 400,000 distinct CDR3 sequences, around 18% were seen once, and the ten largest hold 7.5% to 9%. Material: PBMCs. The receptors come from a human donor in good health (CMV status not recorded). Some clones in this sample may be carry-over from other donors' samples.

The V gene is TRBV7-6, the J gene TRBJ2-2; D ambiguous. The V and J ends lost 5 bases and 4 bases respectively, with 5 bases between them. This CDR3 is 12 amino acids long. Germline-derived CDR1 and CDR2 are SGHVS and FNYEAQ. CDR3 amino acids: CASSLTTGELFF. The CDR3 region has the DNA TGTGCCAGCAGCCTCACCACCGGGGAGCTGTTTTTT.

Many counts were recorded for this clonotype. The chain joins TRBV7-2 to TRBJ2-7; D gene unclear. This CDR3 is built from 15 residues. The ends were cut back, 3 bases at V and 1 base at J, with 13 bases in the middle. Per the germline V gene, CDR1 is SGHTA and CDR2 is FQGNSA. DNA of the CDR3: TGTGCCAGCAGCTTTACAACAGCCAAATCCTACGAGCAGTACTTC. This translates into CASSFTTAKSYEQYF.

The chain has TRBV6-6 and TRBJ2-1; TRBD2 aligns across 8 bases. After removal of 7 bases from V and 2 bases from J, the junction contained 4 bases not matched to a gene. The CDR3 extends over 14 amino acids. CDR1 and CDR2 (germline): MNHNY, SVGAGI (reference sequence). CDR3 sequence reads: CASNGGGAYNEQFF. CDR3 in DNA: TGTGCCAGCAACGGGGGGGGAGCCTACAATGAGCAGTTCTTC.

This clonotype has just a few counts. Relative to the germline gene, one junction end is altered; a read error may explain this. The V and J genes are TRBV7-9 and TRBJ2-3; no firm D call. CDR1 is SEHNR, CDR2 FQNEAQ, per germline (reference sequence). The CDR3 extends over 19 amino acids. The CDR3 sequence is CASSTSKRLGRMGTDTQYF. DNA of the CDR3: TGTGCCAGCAGCACCTCAAAGAGACTCGGTCGAATGGGCACGGATACGCAGTATTTT.

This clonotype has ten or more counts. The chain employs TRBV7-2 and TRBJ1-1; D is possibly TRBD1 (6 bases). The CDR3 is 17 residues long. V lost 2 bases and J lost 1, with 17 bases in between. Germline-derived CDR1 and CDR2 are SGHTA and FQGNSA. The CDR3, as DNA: TGTGCCAGCAGCTTACCGCGCCGAGACAGGTCGAACACTGAAGCTTTCTTT. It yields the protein CASSLPRRDRSNTEAFF.